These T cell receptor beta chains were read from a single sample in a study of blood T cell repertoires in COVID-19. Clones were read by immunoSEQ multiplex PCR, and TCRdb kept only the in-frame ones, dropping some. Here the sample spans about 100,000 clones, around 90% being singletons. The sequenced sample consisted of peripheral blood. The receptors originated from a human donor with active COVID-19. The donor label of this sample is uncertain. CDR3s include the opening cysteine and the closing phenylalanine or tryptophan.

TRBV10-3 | CASRLKVYTGELFF
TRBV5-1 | CASSWGPGRTYEQYF
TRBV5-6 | CASSRGQTNTEAFF
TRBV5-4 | CASSPQPPGTAYEQYF
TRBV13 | CASSLKGFYEQYF
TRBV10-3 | CAISGGSGGPSTDTQYF
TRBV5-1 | CASSSTVGKYSPLHF
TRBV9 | CASSVDPRGADNEQFF
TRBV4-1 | CASSQDSRDGGVYNEQFF
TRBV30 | CAWSEPYPNEQYF
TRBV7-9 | CASSPGQAPQYF
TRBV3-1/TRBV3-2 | CASSQGDRGDQPQHF
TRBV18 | CASSPGGRWDGYTF
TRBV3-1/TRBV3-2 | CASSQLPGRGGPDTQYF
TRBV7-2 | CASRASRQGRYTF
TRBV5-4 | CASSLVSVNTEAFF
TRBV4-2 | CASRGGETQYF
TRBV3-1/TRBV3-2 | CASSQGGRGSEGYTF
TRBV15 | CATSRDKRTGDHYGYTF
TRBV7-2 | CASSLVTSGGQETQYF
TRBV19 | CASSGGGTSGLYEQYF
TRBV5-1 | CASSHLTSGGPDTQYF
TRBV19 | CASRDRAIRGYGYTF
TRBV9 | CASSVVPVNTEAFF
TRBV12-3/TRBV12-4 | CASSVQGNTIYF
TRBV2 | CASSDSTVGYNEQFF
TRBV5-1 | CASSSVRESYGYTF
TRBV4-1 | CASSQDYTESTYEQYF
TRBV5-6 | CASSLTGEYSNQPQHF
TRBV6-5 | CASSYARVNSPLHF
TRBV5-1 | CASSLSSQNYGYTF
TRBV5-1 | CASRDSYSLNTEAFF
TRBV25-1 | CASRDRVGAFF
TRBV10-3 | CAISEDGTGNTEAFF
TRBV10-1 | CARADRYYEQYF
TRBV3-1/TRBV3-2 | CASSQGTSGVETQYF
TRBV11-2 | CASSLTSGTGTSPLHF
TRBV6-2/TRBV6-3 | CASSYATTTDTQYF
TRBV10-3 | CAISESWQGEAFF
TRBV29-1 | CSVGALEGYEQYF
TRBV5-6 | CASSPGLADQETQYF
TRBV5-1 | CASTDTAGDHEQYF
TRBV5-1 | CASSPGTSGDEQYF
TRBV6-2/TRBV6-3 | CASSYEFRGETQYF
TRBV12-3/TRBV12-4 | CASSLNRDQAFF
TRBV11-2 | CASAIETGFAGELFF
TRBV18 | CASSETQTVNYEQYF
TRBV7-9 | CASSSAGQPPEEELF
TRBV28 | CASSLRTAASTDTQYF
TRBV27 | CASSFDRGSLNSPLHF
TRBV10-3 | CAISDSRGENIRLSRDTQYF
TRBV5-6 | CASSLRGQGEYNEQFF
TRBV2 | CASSLKPNTGELFF
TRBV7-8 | CASSLGRFREDTEAFF
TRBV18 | CASSPQDTTDTQYF
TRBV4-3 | CASRARAGGSETQYF